This paragraph covers one T cell receptor (beta chain) sequence. What it recognizes is unknown. Assay used: immunoSEQ multiplex PCR; TCRdb lists only in-frame clones, some missing. The data hold about 98,000 clones, with about 90% observed a single time. The data were obtained in a study of T cell responses to AZD1222 COVID-19 vaccine. Whole-study results and caveats: The number of AZD1222 recipients seropositive at baseline was only five to seven.

The CDR3 is 15 residues long. Looked up from germline, CDR1 is SGHTA and CDR2 is FQGTGA. With 6 bases removed from V and 2 bases from J, the gap between germline ends came to 17 bases. The chain has TRBV7-3 and TRBJ2-7; the D call may be TRBD1 or TRBD2 (5 bases each). This TCR derives from an adult in good health. The material was peripheral blood, obtained on day 0 of MenACWY control vaccination. The DNA of the CDR3 is TGTGCCAGCAGGGACCCGGGACGAACGACCTACGAGCAGTACTTC. Its protein product is CASRDPGRTTYEQYF. The entire variable domain, with the rest obtained from reference TRBV7-3 and TRBJ2-7, is as follows: GAGVSQTPSNKVTEKGKYVELRCDPISGHTALYWYRQSLGQGPEFLIYFQGTGAADDSGLPNDRFFAVRPEGSVSTLKIQRTERGDSAVYLCASRDPGRTTYEQYFGPGTRLTVT.